These 31 T cell receptor beta chains were all obtained from the same sample, sequenced in a study of spatial heterogeneity in lung cancer. Broader study findings: Tumors with more nonsynonymous mutations had more expanded intratumoral alpha and beta TCRs.

TCRdb reprocessed the 5' RACE reads with MiXCR, giving one entry per CDR3 protein. The table records just under 1,100 distinct CDR3 sequences, approximately 11% of them present only once. The sample's time point: sample taken at primary tumor resection. These receptors' targets are unknown. Specimen: lung tumor tissue, collected at surgery. Receptor source: a male donor with early-stage non-small cell lung cancer.

This clonotype is judged medium-sized. V and J are TRBV7-9 and TRBJ2-6, with unresolved D. CDR3 length: 14 amino acids. V lost 1 base to trimming and J lost 4 bases, with 5 bases between them. CDR1 and CDR2 from the germline V gene are SEHNR and FQNEAQ (reference sequence). The CDR3 is CASSLVGGANVLTF. DNA for the CDR3: TGTGCCAGCAGCTTAGTTGGGGGGGCCAACGTCCTGACTTTC.

This clonotype is medium-sized (0.01 to 0.1%) in the sample. This rearrangement joins TRBV6-1 to TRBJ2-7; weak D call: TRBD1 (6 bases). The germline V and J ends were trimmed by 9 bases and 3 bases, with 24 bases remaining between them. Germline assignment: CDR1 MNHNS and CDR2 SASEGT. The CDR3 has 16 amino acids. CDR3 amino acids: CARVGARQEPNYEQYF. CDR3 bases: TGTGCCAGGGTAGGAGCCCGACAGGAGCCTAACTACGAGCAGTACTTC.

In this sample, this clonotype is medium-sized (0.01 to 0.1%). The CDR3 DNA is TGCAGCGTTGAAGGGGGAAACACCATATATTTT. Its protein product is CSVEGGNTIYF. This rearrangement joins TRBV29-1 to TRBJ1-3; D call uncertain. Trimming cost V 1 base and J 4 bases, with 2 bases left between them. This CDR3 region has 11 residues. The germline CDR1 and CDR2 sequences are SQVTM and ANQGSEA.

This rearrangement joins TRBV7-8 to TRBJ2-7; 8 nucleotides line up with TRBD1. This CDR3 region has 13 residues. Germline trimming cut 5 bases from V and 2 bases from J; bases unmatched to any gene: 2. Germline V lookup: CDR1 SGHVS, CDR2 FQNEAQ. The CDR3 sequence: CASSVGQAYEQYF. CDR3 in DNA: TGTGCCAGCAGCGTGGGACAGGCCTACGAGCAGTACTTC.

This clonotype is large (0.1 to 1%) in the sample. The chain recombines TRBV19 with TRBJ1-2; TRBD1 matches at 7 bases. The CDR3 has 15 residues. CDR1 LNHDA and CDR2 SQIVND come from the germline V gene (reference sequence). J gave up 0 bases and V 9 bases, and 10 bases lay outside the gene matches. CDR3 loop: CASWGGTAANYGYTF. The CDR3 nucleotides are TGTGCCAGCTGGGGCGGGACAGCAGCTAACTATGGCTACACCTTC.

This clonotype was seen a few times. This chain connects TRBV10-3 to TRBJ2-1; 9 positions match TRBD2. The V and J ends lost 8 bases and 3 bases, in that order; junction bases with no gene match: 14. The germline gives CDR1 ENHRY, CDR2 SYGVKD. There are 17 residues in the CDR3. CDR3 in amino acids: CAIFSGSGGPHYNEQFF. The CDR3, as DNA: TGTGCCATCTTCTCGGGTAGCGGGGGCCCACACTACAATGAGCAGTTCTTC.

This clonotype is categorized as medium-sized. V gene TRBV9 combines with J gene TRBJ1-1; D might be TRBD1 (6 bases). This CDR3 comprises 14 residues. Germline V lookup: CDR1 SGDLS, CDR2 YYNGEE. V was pared by 0 bases and J by 8 bases, with 14 bases between. Here the CDR3 reads CASSVVVAGAEAFF. The CDR3 DNA follows: TGTGCCAGCAGCGTAGTCGTTGCAGGGGCCGAAGCTTTCTTT.

In this sample, this clonotype turned up a few times. CDR3 loop: CASGDSTYEQYF. The CDR3 DNA sequence: TGTGCCAGCGGGGACTCTACCTACGAGCAGTACTTC. The chain is built from TRBV9 and TRBJ2-7; D is possibly TRBD2 (6 bases). Germline V gene sequence: CDR1 SGDLS, CDR2 YYNGEE. The CDR3 totals 12 residues. Trimming left V 7 bases short and J 2 bases short, with 10 bases between.

This clonotype has only a few counts. V gene TRBV12-5 combines with J gene TRBJ2-1; 10 positions match TRBD1. Germline values: CDR1 LGHNT, CDR2 FRNRAP. Trimming at V came to 5 bases and at J to 7 bases, leaving 8 bases not matched to a gene. The CDR3 has 15 amino acids. CDR3 DNA: TGTGCTAGTGGTCACTCCGGGACAGGGGTAAATGAGCAGTTCTTC. It encodes CASGHSGTGVNEQFF.

In regard to this clonotype: This may be a read error: a much more frequent sequence differs by one nucleotide. The CDR3 does not end in the conserved phenylalanine or tryptophan, so this is likely a read error. The J gene is TRBJ1-4, the V gene TRBV30; D call uncertain. The V and J ends lost 5 bases and 8 bases respectively, with 18 bases between them. The CDR3 loop spans 14 amino acids. Germline assignment: CDR1 GTSNPN and CDR2 SVGIG (reference sequence). The CDR3 region is CAWEPGWAGEKLFL. The CDR3 region has the DNA TGTGCCTGGGAACCGGGATGGGCTGGAGAAAAACTGTTTTTA.

By proportion, this clonotype is large. V and J are TRBV5-1 and TRBJ1-1; possible D gene TRBD1, 5 bases. Germline V lookup: CDR1 SGHRS, CDR2 YFSETQ. The CDR3 has 14 amino acids. The ends were cut back, 0 bases at V and 5 bases at J, with 11 bases in the middle. The CDR3 sequence is CASSLVGTETEAFF. The CDR3 nucleotides read TGCGCCAGCAGCTTGGTGGGGACGGAGACTGAAGCTTTCTTT.

This clonotype was picked up a small number of times. The V call is TRBV28, the J call TRBJ2-7; the match to TRBD1 covers 9 bases. There are 15 residues in the CDR3. Germline V gene sequence: CDR1 MDHEN, CDR2 SYDVKM. The junction had 8 bases not matched to a gene; V was cut back by 6 bases and J by 2 bases. CDR3 sequence (DNA): TGTGCCAGCAGATCCGGGGGACAGGGCACCTACGAGCAGTACTTC. Translated: CASRSGGQGTYEQYF.

This clonotype counts as large. The V and J genes are TRBV7-3 and TRBJ2-1; D is unclear. The CDR3 spans 13 residues. Germline loops: CDR1 SGHTA, CDR2 FQGTGA. V dropped 5 bases and J dropped 5 bases, with 10 bases sitting between them. In DNA, the CDR3 is TGTGCCAGCAGCCAGTACTACGACAATGAGCAGTTCTTC. Translating gives CASSQYYDNEQFF.

This clonotype is deemed medium-sized. This chain uses TRBV7-3 with TRBJ2-3, with D maybe TRBD2 (6 bases). The V end lost 4 bases, the J end lost 4 bases, and 12 bases lay between the germline ends. The CDR3 is 14 residues long. Germline V gene sequence: CDR1 SGHTA, CDR2 FQGTGA. The CDR3 protein is CASSSQRAADTQYF. CDR3 bases: TGTGCCAGCAGCTCCCAGCGGGCCGCAGATACGCAGTATTTT.

V usage is TRBV12-3 or TRBV12-4 and J usage is TRBJ1-2; 7 nucleotides agree with TRBD1. This CDR3 region has 13 residues. The trim removed 7 bases at V and 2 bases at J, leaving 4 bases unmatched. CDR3 coding DNA: TGTGCCAGCACCATGACAGGGAACTATGGCTACACCTTC. As protein: CASTMTGNYGYTF.

By share, this clonotype ranks as large. This chain links TRBV9 with TRBJ2-1, with 8 nucleotides matching TRBD1. V trimming: 4 bases; J trimming: 2 bases; junction bases outside the gene matches: 2. There are 14 residues in the CDR3. Per germline, CDR1 SGDLS and CDR2 YYNGEE. The CDR3 region has the DNA TGTGCCAGCAGCCAGACAGGGGCCTACAATGAGCAGTTCTTC. It specifies CASSQTGAYNEQFF.

Judged by abundance, this clonotype is large. The V gene is TRBV30, the J gene TRBJ2-1; 8 bases are shared with TRBD1. Unmatched junction bases numbered 9, after V lost 5 bases and J lost 9 bases. In germline, CDR1 is GTSNPN, CDR2 SVGIG (reference sequence). The CDR3 is made up of 13 amino acids. The CDR3 DNA sequence: TGTGCCTGGCGACCGACAGGGGTGGTTGAGCAGTTCTTC. It yields the protein CAWRPTGVVEQFF.

The chain uses TRBV29-1 and TRBJ1-1, with 8 bases lining up with TRBD1. This CDR3 contains 12 residues. Germline V lookup: CDR1 SQVTM, CDR2 ANQGSEA. Trimming took 6 bases from V and 3 from J; bases not matched to a gene: 3. DNA of the CDR3: TGCAGCGTCGAGACAGGGGACACTGAAGCTTTCTTT. This encodes CSVETGDTEAFF.

This clonotype is large. V usage is TRBV5-1 and J usage is TRBJ1-5, with 10 bases aligning to TRBD1. The ends lost 4 bases at V and 4 bases at J; junction bases unmatched: 8. Germline values: CDR1 SGHRS, CDR2 YFSETQ. The CDR3 totals 16 residues. This CDR3 reads CASSPGTGAINQPQHF. CDR3 bases: TGCGCCAGCAGCCCTGGGACAGGGGCTATTAATCAGCCCCAGCATTTT.

J is TRBJ2-1 and V is TRBV24-1, with 15 bases aligning to TRBD2. The CDR3 is made up of 19 amino acids. V gave up 4 bases and J gave up 1 base; unmatched junction bases: 7. CDR1 is KGHDR and CDR2 is SFDVKD in the germline V gene. CDR3 nucleotide sequence: TGTGCCACCAGTGAACTGCCGGGACTAGCGGGAGGTTCCTACAATGAGCAGTTCTTC. Amino acid sequence: CATSELPGLAGGSYNEQFF.

This clonotype is large within its sample. The rearrangement uses TRBV6-5 and TRBJ2-1; 9 nucleotides align to TRBD2. V gave up 0 bases and J gave up 2 bases; unmatched junction bases: 8. Germline V lookup: CDR1 MNHEY, CDR2 SVGAGI. CDR3 size: 18 residues. The CDR3: CASSYSSNVAGAYNEQFF. The CDR3 DNA reads as TGTGCCAGCAGTTACTCGAGTAATGTAGCGGGGGCCTACAATGAGCAGTTCTTC.

Judged by abundance, this clonotype is medium-sized (0.01 to 0.1%). This chain uses TRBV7-9 with TRBJ2-1, with D maybe TRBD2 (6 bases). This CDR3 comprises 17 residues. The ends were cut back, 1 base at V and 2 bases at J, with 15 bases in the middle. Germline CDR1 is SEHNR and CDR2 is FQNEAQ (reference sequence). CDR3 DNA sequence: TGTGCCAGCAGCTTAGGTGGAGCGGGTCTTGCCTACAATGAGCAGTTCTTC. It encodes CASSLGGAGLAYNEQFF.

V is TRBV12-2 and J is TRBJ2-5; the D call TRBD2 from the table was never checked on the DNA. TRBV12-2 corresponds to a pseudogene. There are 18 residues in the CDR3. Here the CDR3 DNA reads TGTGCAAGTCGCCACTACAGCGCAGCGGGGAGGTACCAAGAGACCCAGTACTTC. This translates into CASRHYSAAGRYQETQYF.

Sample share makes this clonotype large. The V and J genes are TRBV2 and TRBJ1-5, with D possibly being TRBD1 (5 bases). Trimming left V 3 bases short and J 5 bases short, with 14 bases between. CDR1 and CDR2 from the germline V gene are SNHLY and FYNNEI. The CDR3 extends over 15 amino acids. In DNA form, the CDR3 reads TGTGCCAGCAGTGACAGGGAGGAAAGGGATCAGCCCCAGCATTTT. Encoded protein: CASSDREERDQPQHF.

This chain joins TRBV19 and TRBJ2-7; 7 bases fit TRBD1. The CDR3 totals 15 residues. Germline V gives CDR1 LNHDA, CDR2 SQIVND (reference sequence). V gave up 6 bases and J gave up 1 base; unmatched junction bases: 9. CDR3 residues: CASSPTGLSSYEQYF. The CDR3 coding sequence is TGTGCCAGTAGCCCGACAGGGTTGAGTTCCTACGAGCAGTACTTC.

By sample share, this clonotype is medium-sized. The chain links TRBV14 to TRBJ1-5; no definite D call. Trimming removed 0 bases at V and 7 bases at J, with 7 bases between. There are 13 residues in the CDR3. The germline CDR1 and CDR2 sequences are SGHDN and FVKESK. CDR3 in amino acids: CASSQDIGQPQHF. CDR3 nucleotides: TGTGCCAGCAGCCAAGATATTGGCCAGCCCCAGCATTTT. Full variable domain (remainder filled in from reference TRBV14 and TRBJ1-5): EAGVTQFPSHSVIEKGQTVTLRCDPISGHDNLYWYRRVMGKEIKFLLHFVKESKQDESGMPNNRFLAERTGGTYSTLKVQPAELEDSGVYFCASSQDIGQPQHFGDGTRLSIL.

V usage is TRBV5-8 and J usage is TRBJ2-2; D tentatively fits TRBD1 or TRBD2 (7 bases each). This CDR3 has 15 amino acids. CDR1 and CDR2 from the germline V gene are SGHTS and YDEGEE. The germline V and J ends were trimmed by 5 bases and 1 base, with 12 bases remaining between them. For the CDR3, the DNA is TGTGCCAGCAGGGGAGGGGGCCTGAACACCGGGGAGCTGTTTTTT. Translated, it gives CASRGGGLNTGELFF.

This CDR3 reads CASSSLTGTSCTDTQYF. As DNA, the CDR3 is TGTGCCAGCAGTTCCCTAACCGGGACTAGCTGCACAGATACGCAGTATTTT. V and J are TRBV2 and TRBJ2-3; TRBD2 matches 9 bases. This CDR3 has 17 amino acids. The germline CDR1 and CDR2 sequences are SNHLY and FYNNEI. After removal of 5 bases from V and 1 base from J, the junction contained 10 bases not matched to a gene.

The chain joins TRBV20-1 to TRBJ1-1, with D unresolved. Trimming removed 6 bases from V and 3 bases from J, with 17 bases in between. The CDR3 runs to 14 residues. Germline-derived CDR1 and CDR2 are DFQATT and SNEGSKA (reference sequence). The CDR3 here is CSAFTWAGDTEAFF. The CDR3 DNA sequence: TGCAGTGCCTTCACATGGGCCGGAGACACTGAAGCTTTCTTT.

This clonotype is labeled large (0.1 to 1%). This chain uses TRBV6-5 with TRBJ2-1; maybe TRBD2 (6 bases). Between the trimmed V and J ends, which lost 7 bases and 7 bases, there was a span of 17 bases. Germline CDR1 MNHEY, CDR2 SVGAGI. The CDR3 runs 14 residues. This CDR3 reads CASTGDFLKNEQFF. The CDR3 nucleotides are TGTGCCAGCACCGGGGACTTCTTGAAAAATGAGCAGTTCTTC.

This clonotype appeared a few times. The V and J genes are TRBV5-1 and TRBJ2-5; D may be TRBD1 or TRBD2 (5 bases each). Germline CDR1 reads SGHRS; CDR2 reads YFSETQ. The CDR3 is 14 amino acids. V dropped 1 base and J dropped 3 bases, with 10 bases sitting between them. The CDR3 DNA follows: TGCGCCAGCAGCTTGATCGGGGCTAAAGAGACCCAGTACTTC. It codes for CASSLIGAKETQYF.